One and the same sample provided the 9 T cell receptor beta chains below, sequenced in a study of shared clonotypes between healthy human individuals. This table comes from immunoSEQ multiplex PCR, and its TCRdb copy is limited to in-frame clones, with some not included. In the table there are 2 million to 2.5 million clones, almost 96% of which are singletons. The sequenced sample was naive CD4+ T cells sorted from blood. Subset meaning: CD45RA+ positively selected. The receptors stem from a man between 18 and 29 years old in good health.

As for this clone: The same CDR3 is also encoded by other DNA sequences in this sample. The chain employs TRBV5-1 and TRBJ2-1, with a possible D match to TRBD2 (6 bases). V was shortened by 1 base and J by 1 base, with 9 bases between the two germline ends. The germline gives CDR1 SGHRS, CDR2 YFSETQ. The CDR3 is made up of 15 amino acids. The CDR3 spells CASSLSEGSYNEQFF. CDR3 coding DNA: TGCGCCAGCAGCTTGTCGGAGGGGTCCTACAATGAGCAGTTCTTC.

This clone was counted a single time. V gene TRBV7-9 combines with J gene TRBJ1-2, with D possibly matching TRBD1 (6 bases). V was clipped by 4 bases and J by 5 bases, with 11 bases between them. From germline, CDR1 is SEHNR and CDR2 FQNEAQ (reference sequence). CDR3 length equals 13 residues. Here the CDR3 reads CASSSQGPYGYTF. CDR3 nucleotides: TGTGCCAGCAGCTCACAGGGACCATATGGCTACACCTTC.

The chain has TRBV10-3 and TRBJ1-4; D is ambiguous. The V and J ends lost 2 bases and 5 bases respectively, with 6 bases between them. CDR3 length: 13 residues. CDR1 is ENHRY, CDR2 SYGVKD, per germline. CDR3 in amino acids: CAISEGQNEKLFF. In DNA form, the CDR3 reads TGTGCCATCAGTGAGGGGCAGAATGAAAAACTGTTTTTT.

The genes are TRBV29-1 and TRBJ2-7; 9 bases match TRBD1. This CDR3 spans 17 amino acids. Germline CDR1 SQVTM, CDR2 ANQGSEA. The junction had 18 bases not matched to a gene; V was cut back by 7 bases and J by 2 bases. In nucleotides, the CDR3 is TGCAGCGAAGCCGAGGACAGGGGAAGCCGTTGGACCTACGAGCAGTACTTC. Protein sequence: CSEAEDRGSRWTYEQYF.

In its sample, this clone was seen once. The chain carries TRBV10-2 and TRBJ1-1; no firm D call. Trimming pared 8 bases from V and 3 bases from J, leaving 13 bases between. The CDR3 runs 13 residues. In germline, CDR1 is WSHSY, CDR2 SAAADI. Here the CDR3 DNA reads TGCGCCAGCGGAATGCTAAGGCACACTGAAGCTTTCTTT. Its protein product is CASGMLRHTEAFF.

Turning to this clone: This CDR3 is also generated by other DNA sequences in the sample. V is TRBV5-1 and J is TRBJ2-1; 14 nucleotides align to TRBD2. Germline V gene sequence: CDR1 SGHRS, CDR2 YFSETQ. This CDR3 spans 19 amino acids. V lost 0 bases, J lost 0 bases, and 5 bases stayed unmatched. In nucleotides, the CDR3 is TGCGCCAGCAGCTTGGGACTAGCGGGGGGGCAGAGCTCCTACAATGAGCAGTTCTTC. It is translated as CASSLGLAGGQSSYNEQFF.

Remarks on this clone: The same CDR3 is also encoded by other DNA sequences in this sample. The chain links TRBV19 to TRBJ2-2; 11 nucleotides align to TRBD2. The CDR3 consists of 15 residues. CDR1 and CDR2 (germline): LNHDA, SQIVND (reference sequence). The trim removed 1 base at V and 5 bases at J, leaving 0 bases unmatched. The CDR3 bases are TGTGCCAGTAGTATAGGACTAGCGGGAACCGGGGAGCTGTTTTTT. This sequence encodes CASSIGLAGTGELFF. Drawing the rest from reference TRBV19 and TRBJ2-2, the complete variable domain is DGGITQSPKYLFRKEGQNVTLSCEQNLNHDAMYWYRQDPGQGLRLIYYSQIVNDFQKGDIAEGYSVSREKKESFPLTVTSAQKNPTAFYLCASSIGLAGTGELFFGEGSRLTVL.

The CDR3, as DNA: TGTGCCAGCAGCTTAGAAGGCCCAGGGTGGAGTCCCGAGCAGTACTTC. It specifies CASSLEGPGWSPEQYF. The chain joins TRBV7-2 to TRBJ2-7; tentatively, D is TRBD1 (5 bases). CDR3 length: 16 residues. CDR1 SGHTA and CDR2 FQGNSA come from the germline V gene. V was shortened by 1 base and J by 6 bases, with 19 bases between the two germline ends.

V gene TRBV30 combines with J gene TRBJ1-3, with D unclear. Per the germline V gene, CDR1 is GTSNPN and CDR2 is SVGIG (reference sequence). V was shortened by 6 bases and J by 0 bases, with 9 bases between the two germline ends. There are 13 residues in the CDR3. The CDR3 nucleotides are TGTGCCTGTCAACAGAGCTCTGGAAACACCATATATTTT. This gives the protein CACQQSSGNTIYF.